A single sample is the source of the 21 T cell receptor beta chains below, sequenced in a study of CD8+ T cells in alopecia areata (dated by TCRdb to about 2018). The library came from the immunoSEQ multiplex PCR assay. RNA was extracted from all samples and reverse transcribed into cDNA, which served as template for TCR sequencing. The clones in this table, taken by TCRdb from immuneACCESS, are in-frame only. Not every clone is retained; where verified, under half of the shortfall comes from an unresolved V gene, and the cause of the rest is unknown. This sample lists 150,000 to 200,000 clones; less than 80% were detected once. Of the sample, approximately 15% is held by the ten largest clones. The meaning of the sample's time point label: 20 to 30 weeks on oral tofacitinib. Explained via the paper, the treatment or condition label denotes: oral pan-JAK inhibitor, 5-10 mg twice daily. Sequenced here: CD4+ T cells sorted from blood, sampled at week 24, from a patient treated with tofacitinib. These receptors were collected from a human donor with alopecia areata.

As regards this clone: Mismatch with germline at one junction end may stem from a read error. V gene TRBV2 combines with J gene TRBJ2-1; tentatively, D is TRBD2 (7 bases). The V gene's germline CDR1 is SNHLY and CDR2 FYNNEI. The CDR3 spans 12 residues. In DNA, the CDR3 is TGTGCCAGCAGTGTATGGCGGGGGCGAATGGTCTTC. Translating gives CASSVWRGRMVF.

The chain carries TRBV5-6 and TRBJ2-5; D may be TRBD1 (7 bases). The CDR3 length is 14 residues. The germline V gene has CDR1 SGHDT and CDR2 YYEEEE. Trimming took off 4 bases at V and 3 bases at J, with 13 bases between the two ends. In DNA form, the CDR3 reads TGTGCCAGCAGCCGCGGGACAGTCAAAGAGACCCAGTACTTC. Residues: CASSRGTVKETQYF.

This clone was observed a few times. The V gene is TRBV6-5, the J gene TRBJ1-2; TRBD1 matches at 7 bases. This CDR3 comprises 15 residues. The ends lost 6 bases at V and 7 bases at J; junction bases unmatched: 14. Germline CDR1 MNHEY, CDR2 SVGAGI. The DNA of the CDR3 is TGTGCCAGCAGCCCAAACAGGGGCCGGAAGTTTGGCTACACCTTC. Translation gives CASSPNRGRKFGYTF.

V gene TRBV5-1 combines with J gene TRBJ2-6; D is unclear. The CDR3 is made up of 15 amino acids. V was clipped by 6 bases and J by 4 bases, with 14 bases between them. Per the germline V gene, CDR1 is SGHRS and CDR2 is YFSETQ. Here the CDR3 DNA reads TGCGCCAGCACCCTCTCCCCTGCCGGGGCCAACGTCCTGACTTTC. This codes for CASTLSPAGANVLTF.

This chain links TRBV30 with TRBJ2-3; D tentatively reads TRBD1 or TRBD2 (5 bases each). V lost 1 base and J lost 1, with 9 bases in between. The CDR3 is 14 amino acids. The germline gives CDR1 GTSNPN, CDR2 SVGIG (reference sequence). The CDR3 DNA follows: TGTGCCTGGAGTGGTGAGGGACGCACAGATACGCAGTATTTT. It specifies CAWSGEGRTDTQYF.

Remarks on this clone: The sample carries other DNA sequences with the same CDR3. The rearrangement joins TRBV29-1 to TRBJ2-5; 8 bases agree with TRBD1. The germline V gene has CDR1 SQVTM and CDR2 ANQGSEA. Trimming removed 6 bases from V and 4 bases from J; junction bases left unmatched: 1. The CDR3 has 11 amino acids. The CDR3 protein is CSVGQGETQYF. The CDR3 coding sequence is TGCAGCGTAGGACAGGGAGAGACCCAGTACTTC.

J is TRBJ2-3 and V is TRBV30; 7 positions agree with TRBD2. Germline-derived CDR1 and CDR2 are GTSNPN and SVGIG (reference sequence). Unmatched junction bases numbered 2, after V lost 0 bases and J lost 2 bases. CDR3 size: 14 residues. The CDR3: CAWSVGGDTDTQYF. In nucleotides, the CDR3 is TGTGCCTGGAGTGTGGGGGGGGACACAGATACGCAGTATTTT.

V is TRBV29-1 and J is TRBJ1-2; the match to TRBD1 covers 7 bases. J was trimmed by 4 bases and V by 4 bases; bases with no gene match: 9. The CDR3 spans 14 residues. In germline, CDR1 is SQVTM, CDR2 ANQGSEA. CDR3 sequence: CSVVGWQGGYGYTF. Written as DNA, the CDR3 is TGCAGCGTTGTGGGGTGGCAGGGGGGCTATGGCTACACCTTC.

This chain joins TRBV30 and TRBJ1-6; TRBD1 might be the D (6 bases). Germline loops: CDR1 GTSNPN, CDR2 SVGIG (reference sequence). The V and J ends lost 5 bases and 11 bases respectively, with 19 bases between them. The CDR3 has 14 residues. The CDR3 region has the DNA TGTGCCTGGGACCCCGGCAGAGGGGGGACACCCCTCCACTTT. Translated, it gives CAWDPGRGGTPLHF.

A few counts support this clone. The DNA for the CDR3 is TGTGCCTGTACCCAGGGGAAGACTGAAGCTTTCTTT. It translates to CACTQGKTEAFF. This chain joins TRBV30 and TRBJ1-1; possible D gene TRBD1, 6 bases. Trimming stripped 6 bases from V and 5 bases from J, with 13 bases between. Germline CDR1 is GTSNPN and CDR2 is SVGIG (reference sequence). This CDR3 contains 12 residues.

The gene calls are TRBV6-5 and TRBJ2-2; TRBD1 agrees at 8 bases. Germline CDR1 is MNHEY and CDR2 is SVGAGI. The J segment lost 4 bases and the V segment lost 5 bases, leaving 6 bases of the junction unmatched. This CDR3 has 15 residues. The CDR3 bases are TGTGCCAGCAGTCTTCGACAGGGGAGCACCGGGGAGCTGTTTTTT. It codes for CASSLRQGSTGELFF.

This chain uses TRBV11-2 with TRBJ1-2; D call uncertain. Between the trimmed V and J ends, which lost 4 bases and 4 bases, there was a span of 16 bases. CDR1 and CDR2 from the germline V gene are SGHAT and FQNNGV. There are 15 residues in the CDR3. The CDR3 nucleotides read TGTGCCAGCAGCTCAGCAGGAAAGATCGCCTATGGCTACACCTTC. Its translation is CASSSAGKIAYGYTF.

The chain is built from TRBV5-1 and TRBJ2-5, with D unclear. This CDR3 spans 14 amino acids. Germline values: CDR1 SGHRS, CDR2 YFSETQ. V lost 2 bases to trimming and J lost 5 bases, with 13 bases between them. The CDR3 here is CASSFGFVRETQYF. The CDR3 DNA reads TGCGCCAGCAGCTTCGGGTTCGTGCGGGAGACCCAGTACTTC.

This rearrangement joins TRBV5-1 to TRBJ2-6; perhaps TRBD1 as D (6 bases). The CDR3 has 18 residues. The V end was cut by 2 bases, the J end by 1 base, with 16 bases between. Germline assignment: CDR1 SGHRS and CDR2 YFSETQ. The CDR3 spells CASSFDRGFKSGANVLTF. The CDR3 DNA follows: TGCGCCAGCAGCTTCGATAGGGGGTTCAAGTCTGGGGCCAACGTCCTGACTTTC.

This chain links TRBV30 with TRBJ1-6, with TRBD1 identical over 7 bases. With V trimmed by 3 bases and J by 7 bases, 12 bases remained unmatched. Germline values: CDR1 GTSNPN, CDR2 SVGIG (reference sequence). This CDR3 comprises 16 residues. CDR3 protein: CAWRGSEGANNSPLHF. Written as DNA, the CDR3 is TGTGCCTGGAGGGGTTCGGAGGGGGCGAACAATTCACCCCTCCACTTT.

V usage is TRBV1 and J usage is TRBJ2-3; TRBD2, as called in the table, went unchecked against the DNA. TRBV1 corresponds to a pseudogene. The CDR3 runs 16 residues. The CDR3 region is CTSSPAGTSGTDTQYF. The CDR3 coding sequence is TGCACCAGCAGTCCCGCCGGGACTAGCGGGACAGATACGCAGTATTTT.

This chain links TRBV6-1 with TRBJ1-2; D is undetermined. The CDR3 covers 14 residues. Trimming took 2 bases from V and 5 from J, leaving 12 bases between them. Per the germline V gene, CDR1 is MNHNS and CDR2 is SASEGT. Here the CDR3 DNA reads TGTGCCAGCAGTGAAACGCAGGCGGTATATGGCTACACCTTC. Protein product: CASSETQAVYGYTF.

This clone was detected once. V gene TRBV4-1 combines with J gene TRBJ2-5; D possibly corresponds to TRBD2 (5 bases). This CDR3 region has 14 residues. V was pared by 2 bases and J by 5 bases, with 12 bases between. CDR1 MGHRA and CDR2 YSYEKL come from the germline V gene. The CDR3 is CASSQLMRGETQYF. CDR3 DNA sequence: TGCGCCAGCAGCCAATTAATGCGAGGGGAGACCCAGTACTTC.

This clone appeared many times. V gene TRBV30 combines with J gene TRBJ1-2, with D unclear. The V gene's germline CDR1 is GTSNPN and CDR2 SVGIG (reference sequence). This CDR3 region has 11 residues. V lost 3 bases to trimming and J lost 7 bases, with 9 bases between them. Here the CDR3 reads CAWRWDSGYTF. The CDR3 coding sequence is TGTGCCTGGAGATGGGATTCTGGCTACACCTTC.

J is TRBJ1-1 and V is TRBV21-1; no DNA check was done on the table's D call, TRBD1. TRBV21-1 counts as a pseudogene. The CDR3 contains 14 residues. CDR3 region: CARPLRGRNTEAFF. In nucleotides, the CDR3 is TGTGCCAGACCCTTGAGGGGGCGGAACACTGAAGCTTTCTTT.

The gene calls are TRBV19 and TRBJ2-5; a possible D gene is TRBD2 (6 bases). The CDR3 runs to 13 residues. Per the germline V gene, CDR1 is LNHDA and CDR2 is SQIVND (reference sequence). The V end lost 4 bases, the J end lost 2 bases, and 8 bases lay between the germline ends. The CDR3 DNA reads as TGTGCCAGTAGTAACGGGAGACAAGAGACCCAGTACTTC. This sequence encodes CASSNGRQETQYF.